This TCR beta chain stems from a study of blood T cell repertoires in COVID-19. For the study at large: Whether acute or convalescent, the COVID-19 samples came from the United States, Italy and Spain. Sample material is recorded as cDNA or gDNA derived from T cells, B-cell-depleted T cells, or PBMCs.

The germline V gene encodes CDR1 SGHRS and CDR2 YFSETQ. The length of the CDR3 is 13 residues. V was shortened by 4 bases and J by 5 bases, with 12 bases between the two germline ends. Per the authors' pipeline: How many nucleated cells were present was estimated from reference gene primer amplification. The protocol was immunoSEQ multiplex PCR, while the TCRdb copy is restricted to in-frame clones and leaves out a portion. From that table come the V and J calls and clone size; the DNA was used to work out D and trimming. The sample holds 80,000 or so clones, roughly four fifths seen once. Sequencing input: peripheral blood. This TCR derives from a man aged 60-69 years with acute or convalescent COVID-19. This chain joins TRBV5-1 and TRBJ1-2, with D possibly being TRBD1 (5 bases). In DNA, the CDR3 is TGCGCCAGCAGCACTAGCGGGGGGTATGGCTACACCTTC. Its translation: CASSTSGGYGYTF.